A selection of T cell receptor beta chains follows, all from one sample in a study of response to subunit inactivated influenza vaccine. One entry per CDR3 protein, called by TCRdb with MiXCR from the RT-PCR reads. The table has 430,000 or so distinct CDR3 sequences, roughly 9.7% seen once. The specimen comprised PBMCs from blood, sampled more than 35 days after vaccination. These receptors came from a man between 50 and 59 years old who received an inactivated influenza vaccine. The CDR3 runs from the conserved cysteine through the conserved F or W. A D gene is named only where the DNA matches it firmly. Expanded clones get a size class; other rows say once, few or many, or leave the size out.

TRBV6-1	TRBJ1-5	-	-	CASHPGGGLSNQPQHF	TGTGCCAGCCATCCGGGAGGGGGACTTAGCAATCAGCCCCAGCATTTT
TRBV12-3/TRBV12-4	TRBJ2-3	many	TRBD1	CASSADRADTQYF	TGTGCCAGCAGTGCCGACAGGGCAGATACGCAGTATTTT
TRBV6-2/TRBV6-3	TRBJ1-5	many	-	CASSSGQSNQPQHF	TGTGCCAGCAGTTCCGGACAGTCTAATCAGCCCCAGCATTTT
TRBV30	TRBJ2-1	few	-	CAWSVLDRYQFF	TGTGCCTGGAGTGTACTTGATAGGTATCAGTTCTTC
TRBV11-2	TRBJ1-6	few	-	CASSGYNSPLHF	TGTGCCAGCAGTGGTTATAATTCACCCCTCCACTTT
TRBV10-3	TRBJ2-2	-	TRBD1	CATRQGQGELFF	TGTGCCACCCGACAGGGTCAGGGGGAGCTGTTTTTT
TRBV12-3/TRBV12-4	TRBJ2-3	few	TRBD2	CASSPAGGPSTDTQYF	TGTGCCAGCAGTCCGGCGGGAGGTCCTAGCACAGATACGCAGTATTTT
TRBV4-1	TRBJ2-7	-	-	CASSQVEGASEQYF	TGCGCCAGCAGCCAAGTGGAGGGGGCCTCCGAGCAGTACTTC
TRBV20-1	TRBJ2-3	-	-	CSANGRVRDTQYF	TGCAGTGCTAATGGCAGGGTTAGAGATACGCAGTATTTT
TRBV28	TRBJ2-4	few	-	CASRRALAKNIQYF	TGTGCCAGCAGGAGGGCACTCGCCAAAAACATTCAGTACTTC
TRBV12-3/TRBV12-4	TRBJ1-2	-	-	CASSLGTPYGYTF	TGTGCCAGCAGTTTAGGGACACCGTATGGCTACACCTTC
TRBV10-3	TRBJ1-5	few	-	CAISESAEPNQPQHF	TGTGCCATCAGTGAGTCGGCGGAGCCCAATCAGCCCCAGCATTTT
TRBV29-1	TRBJ2-7	-	-	CSVERVAGSEQYF	TGCAGCGTTGAGCGGGTCGCGGGGTCTGAGCAGTACTTC
TRBV11-2	TRBJ2-1	many	TRBD1	CASSVHLQGMSYNEQFF	TGTGCCAGCAGCGTTCACCTACAGGGGATGTCCTACAATGAGCAGTTCTTC
TRBV29-1	TRBJ1-1	few	-	CSGGEFEGTEAFF	TGCAGCGGGGGGGAGTTCGAGGGCACTGAAGCTTTCTTT
TRBV6-2/TRBV6-3	TRBJ2-1	few	TRBD2	CASSYSSGFHNEQFF	TGTGCCAGCAGTTACTCTAGCGGGTTCCACAATGAGCAGTTCTTC
TRBV20-1	TRBJ2-3	many	-	CSATDWSSHTDTQYF	TGCAGTGCTACAGACTGGAGTTCTCATACAGATACGCAGTATTTT
TRBV15	TRBJ2-1	many	-	CATSRADSRYNEQFF	TGTGCCACCAGCAGAGCTGACAGCCGATACAATGAGCAGTTCTTC
TRBV11-2	TRBJ2-3	-	TRBD2	CASSLAPSGSGLDTQYF	TGTGCCAGCAGCTTAGCCCCCAGCGGGAGCGGATTAGATACGCAGTATTTT
TRBV12-3/TRBV12-4	TRBJ2-1	few	TRBD2	CASSGLAGGRGSYNEQFF	TGTGCCAGCAGTGGACTAGCGGGAGGGCGGGGCTCCTACAATGAGCAGTTCTTC
TRBV6-6	TRBJ2-7	many	TRBD2	CASLGRVHEQYF	TGTGCCAGCCTAGGGAGGGTCCACGAGCAGTACTTC
TRBV7-2	TRBJ2-7	few	TRBD2	CASRGGAGGTYEQYF	TGTGCCAGCCGGGGGGGAGCGGGGGGTACCTACGAGCAGTACTTC
TRBV2	TRBJ1-1	few	-	CASSKQGHATEAFF	TGTGCCAGCAGTAAGCAGGGGCACGCCACTGAAGCTTTCTTT
TRBV20-1	TRBJ2-3	few	-	CSARRGSGTDTQYF	TGCAGTGCTAGAAGGGGTTCCGGCACAGATACGCAGTATTTT
TRBV14	TRBJ2-7	-	-	CASSQVAGNHEQYF	TGTGCCAGCAGCCAAGTGGCAGGGAACCACGAGCAGTACTTC